This note documents a single T cell receptor (beta chain) sequence. Its target is unknown. The sample belongs to a study of OX40 agonist ivuxolimab in advanced cancers. Study-level background: Prior checkpoint blockade (anti-PD-1, anti-PD-L1 or anti-CTLA-4) was permitted; 35% to 50% had it. Three partial responders included one hepatocellular carcinoma patient and two cutaneous melanoma patients. Study-wide results and caveats: Blood T cells, both CD4+ and CD8+, expanded clonally by week 6 at 0.1 to 3.0 mg/kg. Among patients with partial responses at 0.1-3.0 mg/kg, clonal expansion was among the lowest.

Measured with immunoSEQ multiplex PCR; TCRdb has only the in-frame clones, and not every one. This table holds some 86,000 clones, about 91% found once. V lost 0 bases to trimming and J lost 9 bases; unmatched junction nucleotides: 8. Germline CDR1 MGHRA, CDR2 YSYEKL. The CDR3 runs 16 residues. This chain uses TRBV4-1 with TRBJ2-1; TRBD2 agrees at 10 bases. The sample here was CD4+ or CD8+ T cells sorted from blood, taken in a trial of the OX40 agonist ivuxolimab. This sequence originates from an adult with an advanced solid tumor such as melanoma, head and neck, liver or kidney cancer. CDR3 protein: CASSQDELAGVGEQFF. The CDR3 DNA sequence: TGCGCCAGCAGCCAAGATGAGCTAGCGGGAGTGGGTGAGCAGTTCTTC.